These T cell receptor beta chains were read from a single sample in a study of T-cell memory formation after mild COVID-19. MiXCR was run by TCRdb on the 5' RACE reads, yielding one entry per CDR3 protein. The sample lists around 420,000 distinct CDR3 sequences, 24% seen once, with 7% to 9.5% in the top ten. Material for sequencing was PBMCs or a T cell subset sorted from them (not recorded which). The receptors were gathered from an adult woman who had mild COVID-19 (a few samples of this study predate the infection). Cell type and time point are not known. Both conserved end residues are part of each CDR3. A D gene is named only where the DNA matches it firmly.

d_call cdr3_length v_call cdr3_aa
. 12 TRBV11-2 CASSSIGYEQYF
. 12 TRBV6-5 CASSYLRGSLYF
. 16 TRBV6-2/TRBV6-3 CASSYPDLFGGDTQYF
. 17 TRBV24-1 CATSDPRVRGSTDTQYF
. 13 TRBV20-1 CSASNDRTYGYTF
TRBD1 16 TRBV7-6 CASSPRQGTGTDTQYF
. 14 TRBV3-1 CASSQGSGLQPQHF
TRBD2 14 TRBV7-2 CASSQSGGGETQYF
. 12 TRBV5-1 CASSAGKETQYF
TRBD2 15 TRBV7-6 CASRPRTSESYEQYF
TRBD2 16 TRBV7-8 CASASPGLAGQETQYF
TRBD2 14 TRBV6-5 CASSLTGTRNEQFF
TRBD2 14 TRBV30 CAWISSGYPDTQYF
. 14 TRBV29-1 CSVDAPDRPYEQYF
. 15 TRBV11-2 CASSPPGRRTGELFF
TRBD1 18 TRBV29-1 CSVEATLGQGRSTGELFF
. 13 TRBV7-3 CASSLKGGYGYTF
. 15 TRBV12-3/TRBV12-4 CASSALKGGVGGLFF
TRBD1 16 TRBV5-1 CASSLGRQGPIYEQYF
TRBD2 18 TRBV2 CASSFPGLAGGFQETQYF
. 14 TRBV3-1 CASSQATVSYEQYF
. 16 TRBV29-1 CSASSYGASATDTQYF
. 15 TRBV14 CASRRDGSSGNTIYF
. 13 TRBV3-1 CASIHRNTGELFF
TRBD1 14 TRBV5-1 CASSGGGTRYGYTF
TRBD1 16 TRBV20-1 CSARPRGFYSNQPQHF
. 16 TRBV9 CASSVSAGARTDTQYF
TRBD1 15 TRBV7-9 CASSPGQGANYEQFF
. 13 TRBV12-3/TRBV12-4 CASSAGDGNTIYF